This T cell receptor (beta chain) was sequenced during a study of siplizumab effects on memory and regulatory T cells. The repertoire was sequenced with immunoSEQ multiplex PCR; TCRdb's copy has only in-frame clones and lacks some. The table includes around 9,000 clones, approximately 42% detected once. An approximately 6-day coculture at 37°C was performed with the mixed lymphocyte reaction cells. After removal of 1 base from V and 4 bases from J, the junction contained 4 bases not matched to a gene. The CDR3 extends over 15 amino acids. The germline CDR1 and CDR2 sequences are SNHLY and FYNNEI. Note on this clone: The antigen remains unidentified.

The source material was CFSE-low (dividing) CD4+ T cells sorted from an allogeneic mixed lymphocyte reaction. This receptor was obtained from a human donor in good health; the cells came from an allogeneic mixed lymphocyte reaction. The chain employs TRBV2 and TRBJ2-7; TRBD2 agrees at 10 bases. The CDR3 DNA sequence: TGTGCCAGCAGTGAAGGGCTAGCGGGAGTGTACGAGCAGTACTTC. This codes for CASSEGLAGVYEQYF.